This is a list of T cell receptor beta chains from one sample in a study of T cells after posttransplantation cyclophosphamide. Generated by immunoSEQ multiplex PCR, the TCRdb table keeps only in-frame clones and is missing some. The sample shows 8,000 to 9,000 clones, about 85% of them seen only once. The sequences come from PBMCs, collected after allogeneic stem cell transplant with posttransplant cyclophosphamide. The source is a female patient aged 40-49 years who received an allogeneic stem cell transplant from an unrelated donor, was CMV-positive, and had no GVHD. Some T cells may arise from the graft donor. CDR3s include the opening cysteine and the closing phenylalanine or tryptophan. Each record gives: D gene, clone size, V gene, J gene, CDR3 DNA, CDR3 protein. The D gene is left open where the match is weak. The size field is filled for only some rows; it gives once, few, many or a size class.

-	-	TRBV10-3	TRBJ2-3	TGTGCCATCAGATCTAGCACAGATACGCAGTATTTT	CAIRSSTDTQYF
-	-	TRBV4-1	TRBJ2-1	TGCGCCAGCAGCCAATTGACTGCGGTGGTGAATGAGCAGTTCTTC	CASSQLTAVVNEQFF
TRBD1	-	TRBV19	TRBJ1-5	TGTGCCAGTAGTATAGGGGGACAGGTAATAGGGCCCCAGCATTTT	CASSIGGQVIGPQHF
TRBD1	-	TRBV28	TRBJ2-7	TGTGCCACCCAGACAGGGGATGGCGAGCAGTACTTC	CATQTGDGEQYF
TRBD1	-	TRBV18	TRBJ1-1	TGTGCCAGCTCACCGGGGACAGTGCTGAACACTGAAGCTTTCTTT	CASSPGTVLNTEAFF
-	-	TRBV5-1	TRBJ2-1	TGCGCCAGCAGCTTGGCCGACAGAACCTACAATGAGCAGTTCTTC	CASSLADRTYNEQFF
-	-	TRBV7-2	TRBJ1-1	TGTGCCAGCAGCTTGGAAGGGGGACACACTGAAGCTTTCTTT	CASSLEGGHTEAFF
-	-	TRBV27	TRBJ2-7	TGTGCCAGCAGTCTCTCCCACAGGACCAACGAGCAGTACTTC	CASSLSHRTNEQYF
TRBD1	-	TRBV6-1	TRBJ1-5	TGTGCCAGCAGTGGCGGACAGGGGTTTCTGCCCCAGCATTTT	CASSGGQGFLPQHF
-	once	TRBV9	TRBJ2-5	TGTGCCAGCAGCGTAGGGGCAGGTCAAGAGACCCAGTACTTC	CASSVGAGQETQYF
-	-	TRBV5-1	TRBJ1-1	TGCGCCAGCAGCTTGGGTAGAGGCGTGAACACTGAAGCTTTCTTT	CASSLGRGVNTEAFF
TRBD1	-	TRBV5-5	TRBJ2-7	TGTGCCAGCAGTGAGGGACAGGGGACCTACGAGCAGTACTTC	CASSEGQGTYEQYF
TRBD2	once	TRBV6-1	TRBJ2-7	TGTGCCAGCATTTTCGGCGGGAGCTCCTACGAGCAGTACTTC	CASIFGGSSYEQYF
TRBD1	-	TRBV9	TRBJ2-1	TGTGCCGGATCTCCCCAGGGGGACAATGAGCAGTTCTTC	CAGSPQGDNEQFF
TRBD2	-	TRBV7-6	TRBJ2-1	TGTGCCAGCAGCTTAGAGGCGCGGGGGAATTACAATGAGCAGTTCTTC	CASSLEARGNYNEQFF
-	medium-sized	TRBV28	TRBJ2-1	TGTGCCAGCAGTTCCCGAATTAGGGGGGGCGTCTATGAGCAGTTCTTC	CASSSRIRGGVYEQFF
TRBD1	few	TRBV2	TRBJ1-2	TGTGCCAGCAGGGGGGACAGCTATGGCTACACCTTC	CASRGDSYGYTF
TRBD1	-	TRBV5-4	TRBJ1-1	TGTGCCAGCAGCCTGGGCAGGGCAGGGGGCACTGAAGCTTTCTTT	CASSLGRAGGTEAFF
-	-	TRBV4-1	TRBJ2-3	TGCGCCAGCAGCCACACCCAGGGTAGGGATACGCAGTATTTT	CASSHTQGRDTQYF
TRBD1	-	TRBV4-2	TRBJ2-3	TGTGCCAGCAGCGGCCTGGGACAGGACACAGATACGCAGTATTTT	CASSGLGQDTDTQYF
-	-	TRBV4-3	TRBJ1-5	TGCGCCAGCAGCCAAGATGCCTGGCGGGGGCAGCCCCAGCATTTT	CASSQDAWRGQPQHF
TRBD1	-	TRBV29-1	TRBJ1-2	TGCAGCGTTGGGACAGGGGGAGGCTACACCTTC	CSVGTGGGYTF
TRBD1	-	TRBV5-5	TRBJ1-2	TGTGCCACCGCAGCTTGGGGTCATCGGACAGGGGGCGTTTTGGGCTACACCTTC	CATAAWGHRTGGVLGYTF
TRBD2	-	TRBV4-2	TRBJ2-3	TGTGCCAGCAGCCAAGAACTAGCGGGGGGACGCACAGATACGCAGTATTTT	CASSQELAGGRTDTQYF
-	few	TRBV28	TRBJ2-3	TGTGCCAGCTCCTATAGTGGCACAGATACGCAGTATTTT	CASSYSGTDTQYF
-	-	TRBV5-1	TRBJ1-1	TGCGCCAGCAGCTTGGACAGTACCGGCACTGAAGCTTTCTTT	CASSLDSTGTEAFF
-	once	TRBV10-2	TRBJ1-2	TGCGCCACGGGAGAAAACTATGGCTACACCTTC	CATGENYGYTF
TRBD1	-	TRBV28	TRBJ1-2	TGTGCCAGCAGTTTACCACAGGGGGCGTATGGCTACACCTTC	CASSLPQGAYGYTF
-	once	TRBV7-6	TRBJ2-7	TGTGCCAGCAGCTTAGGGGACAACTACGAGCAGTACTTC	CASSLGDNYEQYF